These 8 T cell receptor beta chains originate from one sample sequenced in a study of blood T cell repertoires in COVID-19. TCRdb's table, derived via immunoSEQ multiplex PCR, lists solely in-frame clones and lacks some. The repertoire holds around 99,000 clones, with 70% to 90% as singletons. The sequenced sample consisted of peripheral blood. All receptors come from a middle-aged man with active or convalescent COVID-19.

The CDR3 spells CASSQDLGLAGVRETQYF. The DNA for the CDR3 is TGTGCCAGCAGCCAAGATCTAGGACTAGCGGGAGTTAGGGAGACCCAGTACTTC. The chain employs TRBV3-1 (or the pseudogene TRBV3-2) and TRBJ2-5, with 13 bases fitting TRBD2. Germline V CDR1 and CDR2: LGHDT, YNNKEL (reference sequence). This CDR3 is built from 18 residues. V was pared by 0 bases and J by 5 bases, with 9 bases of the junction left unmatched.

V is TRBV27 and J is TRBJ2-5; D possibly corresponds to TRBD2 (6 bases). V was pared by 5 bases and J by 1 base, with 14 bases between. The length of the CDR3 is 15 residues. Germline V CDR1 and CDR2: MNHEY, SMNVEV (reference sequence). CDR3 DNA: TGTGCCAGCAGTACCTCCTGGGGAGGCCAAGAGACCCAGTACTTC. It translates to CASSTSWGGQETQYF.

The rearrangement links TRBV7-2 to TRBJ2-3; 10 nucleotides agree with TRBD2. V lost 1 base, J lost 0 bases, and 7 bases stayed unmatched. This CDR3 has 18 residues. Germline CDR1 and CDR2: SGHTA and FQGNSA. CDR3 sequence (DNA): TGTGCCAGCAGCTTAGTTATAGCGGGAGGTCTTAGCACAGATACGCAGTATTTT. Translated: CASSLVIAGGLSTDTQYF.

The chain has TRBV18 and TRBJ2-2; 8 bases fit TRBD1. The ends lost 2 bases at V and 7 bases at J; junction bases unmatched: 12. Germline CDR1 and CDR2: KGHSH and LQKENI. This CDR3 has 17 residues. CDR3 in DNA: TGTGCCAGCTCACCATATATAGGAGGACAGGGCAACGGGGAGCTGTTTTTT. Protein sequence: CASSPYIGGQGNGELFF.

The CDR3: CASKQATNEKLFF. CDR3 nucleotide sequence: TGTGCCAGCAAACAGGCAACTAATGAAAAACTGTTTTTT. This chain uses TRBV6-5 with TRBJ1-4, with TRBD1 as a possible D gene (5 bases). Germline CDR1 reads MNHEY; CDR2 reads SVGAGI. V lost 7 bases and J lost 0, with 6 bases in between. The CDR3 runs to 13 residues.

This clone was observed at least ten times. V is TRBV6-4 and J is TRBJ2-1; 11 nucleotides line up with TRBD2. V shed 2 bases, J shed 6 bases, and the junction held 3 bases outside the gene matches. The germline CDR1 and CDR2 sequences are MRHNA and SNTAGT. The CDR3 has 15 residues. The CDR3 region is CASSDGLAGPNEQFF. The CDR3, as DNA: TGTGCCAGCAGTGACGGACTAGCGGGCCCCAATGAGCAGTTCTTC.

The chain carries TRBV6-1 and TRBJ1-5; D possibly corresponds to TRBD1 (5 bases). CDR1 MNHNS and CDR2 SASEGT come from the germline V gene. The CDR3 is made up of 13 amino acids. The germline V and J ends were trimmed by 1 base and 9 bases, with 10 bases remaining between them. The CDR3 bases are TGTGCCAGCAGTGAAGGGGAGGGGCGGCCCCAGCATTTT. Its translation is CASSEGEGRPQHF.

The J gene is TRBJ1-5, the V gene TRBV19, with D unclear. The CDR3 runs to 14 residues. The V and J ends lost 4 bases and 3 bases respectively, with 10 bases between them. Germline V CDR1 and CDR2: LNHDA, SQIVND (reference sequence). As DNA, the CDR3 is TGTGCCAGTAGTAGCCTTAGTTCCAATCAGCCCCAGCATTTT. Protein sequence: CASSSLSSNQPQHF.